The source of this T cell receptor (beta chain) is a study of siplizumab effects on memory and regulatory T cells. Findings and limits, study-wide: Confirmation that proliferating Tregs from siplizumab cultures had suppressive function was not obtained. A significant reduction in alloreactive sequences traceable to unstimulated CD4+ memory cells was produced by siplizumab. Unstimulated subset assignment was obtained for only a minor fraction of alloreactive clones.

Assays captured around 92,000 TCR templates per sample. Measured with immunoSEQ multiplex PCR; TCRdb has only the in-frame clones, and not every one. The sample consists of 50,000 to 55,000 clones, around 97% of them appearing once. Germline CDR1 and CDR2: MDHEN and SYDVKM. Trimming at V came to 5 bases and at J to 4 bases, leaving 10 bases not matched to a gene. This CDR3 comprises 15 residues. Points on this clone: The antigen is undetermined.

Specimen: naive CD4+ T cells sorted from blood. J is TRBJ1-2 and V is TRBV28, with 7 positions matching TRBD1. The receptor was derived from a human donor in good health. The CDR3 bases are TGTGCCAGCAGTCCACCCCAGGGGGAGGGCTATGGCTACACCTTC. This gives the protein CASSPPQGEGYGYTF.